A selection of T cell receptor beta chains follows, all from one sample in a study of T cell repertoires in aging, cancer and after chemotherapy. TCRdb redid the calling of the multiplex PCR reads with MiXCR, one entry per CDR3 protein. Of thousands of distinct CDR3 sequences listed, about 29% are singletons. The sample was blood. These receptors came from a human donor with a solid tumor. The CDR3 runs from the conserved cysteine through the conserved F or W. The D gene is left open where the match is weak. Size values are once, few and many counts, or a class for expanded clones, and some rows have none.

CDR3 protein: CASSKLADTTDTQYF
CDR3 DNA: TGTGCCAGCAGCAAACTAGCTGACACCACAGATACGCAGTATTTT
V gene: TRBV18
clone size: -
J gene: TRBJ2-3
D gene: -

CDR3 protein: CASSLDVGNEQYF
CDR3 DNA: TGCGCCAGCAGCTTGGATGTGGGGAACGAGCAGTACTTC
V gene: TRBV5-1
clone size: -
J gene: TRBJ2-7
D gene: -

CDR3 protein: CASSIGTGVTGELFF
CDR3 DNA: TGTGCCAGTAGTATAGGGACAGGGGTCACCGGGGAGCTGTTTTTT
V gene: TRBV19
clone size: medium-sized
J gene: TRBJ2-2
D gene: TRBD1

CDR3 protein: CASSPAETQYF
CDR3 DNA: TGTGCCAGCTCACCGGCTGAGACCCAGTACTTC
V gene: TRBV18
clone size: medium-sized
J gene: TRBJ2-5
D gene: -

CDR3 protein: CATSDPRGYEQYF
CDR3 DNA: TGTGCCACCAGTGACCCTCGGGGCTACGAGCAGTACTTC
V gene: TRBV24-1
clone size: -
J gene: TRBJ2-7
D gene: -

CDR3 protein: CSVGSLRETQYF
CDR3 DNA: TGCAGCGTTGGGAGTCTCCGCGAGACCCAGTACTTC
V gene: TRBV29-1
clone size: large
J gene: TRBJ2-5
D gene: -

CDR3 protein: CASSYSKVKGNYEQYF
CDR3 DNA: TGTGCCAGCAGTTACTCGAAAGTTAAGGGAAACTACGAGCAGTACTTC
V gene: TRBV6-2/TRBV6-3
clone size: -
J gene: TRBJ2-7
D gene: -

CDR3 protein: CSARSGTGNEQFF
CDR3 DNA: TGCAGTGCTAGGTCCGGGACAGGGAATGAGCAGTTCTTC
V gene: TRBV20-1
clone size: -
J gene: TRBJ2-1
D gene: TRBD1

CDR3 protein: CASSGQAFYGYTF
CDR3 DNA: TGTGCCAGTAGCGGACAGGCCTTCTATGGCTACACCTTC
V gene: TRBV19
clone size: medium-sized
J gene: TRBJ1-2
D gene: TRBD1

CDR3 protein: CASSGQALSYEQYF
CDR3 DNA: TGTGCCAGCTCAGGGCAGGCGTTATCCTACGAGCAGTACTTC
V gene: TRBV6-5
clone size: -
J gene: TRBJ2-7
D gene: -

CDR3 protein: CASRELDPSNEQFF
CDR3 DNA: TGTGCCAGCAGGGAACTCGACCCGAGCAATGAGCAGTTCTTC
V gene: TRBV6-5
clone size: medium-sized
J gene: TRBJ2-1
D gene: -

CDR3 protein: CSARVGTSYNSPLHF
CDR3 DNA: TGCAGTGCTAGAGTGGGGACGTCCTATAATTCACCCCTCCACTTT
V gene: TRBV20-1
clone size: -
J gene: TRBJ1-6
D gene: -

CDR3 protein: CAWHPGGGETQYF
CDR3 DNA: TGTGCCTGGCATCCCGGGGGGGGGGAGACCCAGTACTTC
V gene: TRBV30
clone size: few
J gene: TRBJ2-5
D gene: TRBD2

CDR3 protein: CASSLGRRGQFF
CDR3 DNA: TGTGCCAGCAGCTTGGGGAGGCGGGGGCAGTTCTTC
V gene: TRBV5-6
clone size: -
J gene: TRBJ2-1
D gene: -

CDR3 protein: CASSDSLASDTQYF
CDR3 DNA: TGTGCCAGCAGTGACTCTCTAGCGTCGGATACGCAGTATTTT
V gene: TRBV6-4
clone size: medium-sized
J gene: TRBJ2-3
D gene: -

CDR3 protein: CASSRDRGTPQHF
CDR3 DNA: TGTGCCAGCAGCCGGGACAGGGGGACGCCCCAGCATTTT
V gene: TRBV7-4
clone size: -
J gene: TRBJ1-5
D gene: TRBD1

CDR3 protein: CASSLATGDTQYF
CDR3 DNA: TGTGCCAGCAGCTTAGCCACGGGAGATACGCAGTATTTT
V gene: TRBV7-9
clone size: few
J gene: TRBJ2-3
D gene: -

CDR3 protein: CASSPPGTGNTDEQFF
CDR3 DNA: TGTGCCAGCTCACCACCAGGGACAGGGAATACGGATGAGCAGTTCTTC
V gene: TRBV18
clone size: medium-sized
J gene: TRBJ2-1
D gene: TRBD1

CDR3 protein: CASSSNLGLAGLSTDTQYF
CDR3 DNA: TGTGCCAGCAGCTCGAACCTCGGACTAGCGGGGCTAAGCACAGATACGCAGTATTTT
V gene: TRBV7-9
clone size: once
J gene: TRBJ2-3
D gene: TRBD2

CDR3 protein: CASSPPGSGDPETQYF
CDR3 DNA: TGCGCCAGCAGCCCCCCGGGGAGCGGGGATCCAGAGACCCAGTACTTC
V gene: TRBV5-6
clone size: -
J gene: TRBJ2-5
D gene: TRBD2

CDR3 protein: CASSGLGTGVDEKLFF
CDR3 DNA: TGTGCCAGTAGTGGTCTTGGGACAGGGGTGGATGAAAAACTGTTTTTT
V gene: TRBV19
clone size: -
J gene: TRBJ1-4
D gene: TRBD1

CDR3 protein: CASSETRATYGYTF
CDR3 DNA: TGTGCCAGCAGTGAAACGCGGGCAACCTATGGCTACACCTTC
V gene: TRBV6-1
clone size: few
J gene: TRBJ1-2
D gene: -

CDR3 protein: CASSMASGTVEQFF
CDR3 DNA: TGTGCCAGTAGTATGGCTAGCGGGACGGTGGAGCAGTTCTTC
V gene: TRBV19
clone size: large
J gene: TRBJ2-1
D gene: TRBD2

CDR3 protein: CASSFESWDGYTF
CDR3 DNA: TGTGCCAGCAGCTTTGAAAGTTGGGACGGCTACACCTTC
V gene: TRBV11-1
clone size: medium-sized
J gene: TRBJ1-2
D gene: -

CDR3 protein: CASTEDRPTYEQYF
CDR3 DNA: TGTGCCAGCACGGAGGACAGGCCGACCTACGAGCAGTACTTC
V gene: TRBV6-2/TRBV6-3
clone size: medium-sized
J gene: TRBJ2-7
D gene: TRBD1

CDR3 protein: CSVARGPYSPLHF
CDR3 DNA: TGCAGCGTTGCCCGGGGTCCTTATTCACCCCTCCACTTT
V gene: TRBV29-1
clone size: medium-sized
J gene: TRBJ1-6
D gene: -

CDR3 protein: CASSSFSAGAFF
CDR3 DNA: TGTGCCAGCAGTTCGTTTTCTGCGGGGGCTTTCTTT
V gene: TRBV27
clone size: -
J gene: TRBJ1-1
D gene: -

CDR3 protein: CASQRGWSASTDTQYF
CDR3 DNA: TGTGCCAGCCAACGCGGGTGGAGCGCGAGCACAGATACGCAGTATTTT
V gene: TRBV12-3/TRBV12-4
clone size: medium-sized
J gene: TRBJ2-3
D gene: -

CDR3 protein: CASSYSRFGVHSGNTIYF
CDR3 DNA: TGTGCCAGCAGTTACTCGAGGTTTGGAGTACACTCTGGAAACACCATATATTTT
V gene: TRBV6-5
clone size: -
J gene: TRBJ1-3
D gene: -

CDR3 protein: CASSPQGTDSNQPQHF
CDR3 DNA: TGTGCCAGCTCACCACAAGGGACGGATAGCAATCAGCCCCAGCATTTT
V gene: TRBV18
clone size: few
J gene: TRBJ1-5
D gene: -

CDR3 protein: CASSFGPRGKLFF
CDR3 DNA: TGTGCCAGCAGCTTTGGACCAAGAGGGAAACTGTTTTTT
V gene: TRBV7-6
clone size: -
J gene: TRBJ1-4
D gene: -

CDR3 protein: CASSLDGQGVQPQHF
CDR3 DNA: TGTGCCAGCAGCTTAGATGGGCAGGGCGTCCAGCCCCAGCATTTT
V gene: TRBV7-2
clone size: -
J gene: TRBJ1-5
D gene: -

CDR3 protein: CASSPWQGRYNEQFF
CDR3 DNA: TGTGCCAGCAGCCCTTGGCAGGGTCGGTACAATGAGCAGTTCTTC
V gene: TRBV12-3/TRBV12-4
clone size: medium-sized
J gene: TRBJ2-1
D gene: -

CDR3 protein: CASSRSGGTDTQYF
CDR3 DNA: TGTGCCAGCAGCCGTTCGGGGGGCACAGATACGCAGTATTTT
V gene: TRBV11-2
clone size: -
J gene: TRBJ2-3
D gene: -

CDR3 protein: CSAHGTSGGGELFF
CDR3 DNA: TGCAGTGCCCACGGGACTAGCGGGGGGGGGGAGCTGTTTTTT
V gene: TRBV20-1
clone size: -
J gene: TRBJ2-2
D gene: TRBD2

CDR3 protein: CASSYSWVYEQYF
CDR3 DNA: TGTGCCAGCAGTTACTCGTGGGTTTACGAGCAGTACTTC
V gene: TRBV6-2/TRBV6-3
clone size: -
J gene: TRBJ2-7
D gene: -

CDR3 protein: CASSSPGSGSGNTIYF
CDR3 DNA: TGTGCCAGCAGTTCTCCGGGGTCTGGGTCTGGAAACACCATATATTTT
V gene: TRBV28
clone size: -
J gene: TRBJ1-3
D gene: -

CDR3 protein: CASSFLQGAGDTQYF
CDR3 DNA: TGTGCCAGCAGTTTTTTACAGGGGGCAGGGGATACGCAGTATTTT
V gene: TRBV27
clone size: few
J gene: TRBJ2-3
D gene: TRBD1

CDR3 protein: CASSYGQGVSYEQYF
CDR3 DNA: TGTGCCAGCAGTTATGGACAGGGGGTCTCCTACGAGCAGTACTTC
V gene: TRBV6-5
clone size: medium-sized
J gene: TRBJ2-7
D gene: TRBD1

CDR3 protein: CAARPGALIQETQYF
CDR3 DNA: TGTGCCGCGAGACCGGGGGCGCTAATCCAAGAGACCCAGTACTTC
V gene: TRBV6-6
clone size: few
J gene: TRBJ2-5
D gene: -

CDR3 protein: CASSLAPNRGTSGVSTDTQYF
CDR3 DNA: TGTGCCAGCAGCTTAGCGCCAAACAGGGGTACTAGCGGAGTAAGCACAGATACGCAGTATTTT
V gene: TRBV7-6
clone size: medium-sized
J gene: TRBJ2-3
D gene: -

CDR3 protein: CASTRDRPVSGNTIYF
CDR3 DNA: TGTGCCAGCACCCGGGACAGGCCGGTCTCTGGAAACACCATATATTTT
V gene: TRBV6-5
clone size: medium-sized
J gene: TRBJ1-3
D gene: TRBD1

CDR3 protein: CASSSLSGVNTGELFF
CDR3 DNA: TGCGCCAGCAGCTCTCTTAGCGGGGTCAACACCGGGGAGCTGTTTTTT
V gene: TRBV5-6
clone size: once
J gene: TRBJ2-2
D gene: TRBD2

CDR3 protein: CASSSGQGSTDTQYF
CDR3 DNA: TGTGCCAGCAGCTCGGGACAGGGGAGCACAGATACGCAGTATTTT
V gene: TRBV6-5
clone size: large
J gene: TRBJ2-3
D gene: TRBD1

CDR3 protein: CASLRAPFTDKQYF
CDR3 DNA: TGTGCCAGCCTCAGGGCTCCCTTCACAGATAAGCAGTATTTT
V gene: TRBV12-3/TRBV12-4
clone size: -
J gene: TRBJ2-3
D gene: -

CDR3 protein: CSANQGRTEAFF
CDR3 DNA: TGCAGTGCTAACCAGGGGCGCACTGAAGCTTTCTTT
V gene: TRBV20-1
clone size: few
J gene: TRBJ1-1
D gene: -

CDR3 protein: CASSPRDTNTEAFF
CDR3 DNA: TGTGCCAGCTCACCCCGGGACACGAACACTGAAGCTTTCTTT
V gene: TRBV18
clone size: -
J gene: TRBJ1-1
D gene: -

CDR3 protein: CAATSGPANTGELFF
CDR3 DNA: TGTGCCGCTACCAGTGGCCCAGCGAACACCGGGGAGCTGTTTTTT
V gene: TRBV24-1
clone size: -
J gene: TRBJ2-2
D gene: -

CDR3 protein: CASSDGQGGWPHTF
CDR3 DNA: TGTGCCAGCAGCGACGGACAGGGCGGGTGGCCTCATACCTTC
V gene: TRBV12-3/TRBV12-4
clone size: -
J gene: TRBJ1-2
D gene: TRBD1

CDR3 protein: CASSPSSGGSEQFF
CDR3 DNA: TGTGCCAGTAGTCCCTCTAGCGGGGGGAGTGAGCAGTTCTTC
V gene: TRBV19
clone size: -
J gene: TRBJ2-1
D gene: TRBD2

CDR3 protein: CASSYIRRSYNEQFF
CDR3 DNA: TGTGCCAGCAGTTACATAAGGAGGTCCTACAATGAGCAGTTCTTC
V gene: TRBV6-5
clone size: medium-sized
J gene: TRBJ2-1
D gene: -

CDR3 protein: CASSSNYEQYF
CDR3 DNA: TGTGCCAGCAGTTCCAACTACGAGCAGTACTTC
V gene: TRBV6-5
clone size: large
J gene: TRBJ2-7
D gene: -

CDR3 protein: CASSIQRGGRNTGELFF
CDR3 DNA: TGTGCCAGTAGTATACAGCGGGGGGGCCGGAACACCGGGGAGCTGTTTTTT
V gene: TRBV19
clone size: medium-sized
J gene: TRBJ2-2
D gene: TRBD2

CDR3 protein: CASTTRTVNTEAFF
CDR3 DNA: TGTGCCAGCACCACTAGGACGGTGAACACTGAAGCTTTCTTT
V gene: TRBV12-3/TRBV12-4
clone size: -
J gene: TRBJ1-1
D gene: -

CDR3 protein: CASSTGISGANVLTF
CDR3 DNA: TGTGCCAGCAGTACAGGGATCTCTGGGGCCAACGTCCTGACTTTC
V gene: TRBV6-5
clone size: medium-sized
J gene: TRBJ2-6
D gene: -

CDR3 protein: CSAVDREGTQYF
CDR3 DNA: TGCAGTGCTGTCGACAGGGAGGGGACCCAGTACTTC
V gene: TRBV20-1
clone size: few
J gene: TRBJ2-5
D gene: -

CDR3 protein: CATMQRGGSYNEQFF
CDR3 DNA: TGTGCCACCATGCAGCGGGGGGGTTCCTACAATGAGCAGTTCTTC
V gene: TRBV15
clone size: medium-sized
J gene: TRBJ2-1
D gene: TRBD2